The sequence of this T cell receptor beta chain was determined in a study of blood T cell repertoires in COVID-19. In the study overall: The analysed material was cDNA or gDNA that came from T cells, B-cell-depleted T cells, or PBMCs.

Germline-derived CDR1 and CDR2 are SGHDT and YYEEEE. V was cut by 4 bases and J by 0 bases, with 17 bases left in between. The CDR3 extends over 16 amino acids. The method was immunoSEQ multiplex PCR; TCRdb's version includes in-frame clones alone and lacks a portion of them. Counted here are about 98,000 clones, roughly 87% occurring once; the ten biggest clones make up about 18%. The source of this sequence is a man at least 80 years old with acute or convalescent COVID-19. This sequence joins TRBV5-6 and TRBJ2-7; D gene uncertain. Material for sequencing was peripheral blood. Here the CDR3 reads CASSPPLDTNSYEQYF. In DNA, the CDR3 is TGTGCCAGCAGCCCCCCATTAGACACGAACTCCTACGAGCAGTACTTC.